A selection of T cell receptor beta chains follows, all from one sample in a study of T cell changes during pregnancy in multiple sclerosis. Clones were read by immunoSEQ multiplex PCR, and TCRdb kept only the in-frame ones, dropping some. This sample has about 79,000 clones; 90% to 95% occur once, and the top ten carry approximately 0.45%. The input for sequencing was CD4+ T cells from peripheral blood mononuclear cells, taken in the second trimester of pregnancy. Receptors originate from a female donor with multiple sclerosis, enrolled in a pregnancy study. The CDR3 runs from the conserved cysteine through the conserved F or W. The D gene is left open where the match is weak. The size of a clone is reported for some rows only, either as once, few or many, or as a class for expanded clones.

J | D | size | V | CDR3 | DNA
TRBJ2-3 | TRBD2 | NA | TRBV9 | CASSFPISGPGTDTQYF | TGTGCCAGCAGCTTCCCGATTAGCGGGCCAGGCACAGATACGCAGTATTTT
TRBJ1-1 | NA | NA | TRBV19 | CASSITQKNTEAFF | TGTGCCAGTAGTATTACCCAGAAGAACACTGAAGCTTTCTTT
TRBJ1-1 | NA | NA | TRBV9 | CASSGGGWNTEAFF | TGTGCCAGCAGCGGGGGGGGGTGGAACACTGAAGCTTTCTTT
TRBJ1-1 | NA | NA | TRBV16 | CASSRRFGNTEAFF | TGTGCCAGCAGCCGGAGGTTCGGAAACACTGAAGCTTTCTTT
TRBJ2-7 | TRBD2 | NA | TRBV5-4 | CASSLASGSPPFASYEQYF | TGTGCCAGCAGCTTGGCTAGCGGGAGCCCACCCTTTGCCTCCTACGAGCAGTACTTC
TRBJ2-3 | TRBD2 | NA | TRBV7-9 | CASSLGKAGTRGDTQYF | TGTGCCAGCAGCTTAGGAAAAGCGGGAACCCGGGGAGATACGCAGTATTTT
TRBJ2-7 | NA | NA | TRBV5-6 | CASSPGTGEQYF | TGTGCCAGCAGCCCTGGGACTGGCGAGCAGTACTTC
TRBJ1-1 | TRBD1 | NA | TRBV10-3 | CAISEIQGGSEAFF | TGTGCCATCAGTGAGATACAGGGGGGATCTGAAGCTTTCTTT
TRBJ2-7 | NA | NA | TRBV5-4 | CASSSVDGEYEQYF | TGTGCCAGCAGCTCCGTCGACGGGGAGTACGAGCAGTACTTC
TRBJ2-7 | NA | NA | TRBV19 | CASSINEGSYEQYF | TGTGCCAGTAGTATAAACGAGGGTTCCTACGAGCAGTACTTC
TRBJ2-1 | TRBD1 | NA | TRBV18 | CASSYETGLGTYNEQFF | TGTGCCAGCTCATACGAGACAGGGCTGGGAACATACAATGAGCAGTTCTTC
TRBJ2-1 | TRBD2 | NA | TRBV7-9 | CASSQPGLAINEQFF | TGTGCCAGCAGCCAACCGGGACTAGCGATCAATGAGCAGTTCTTC
TRBJ1-4 | TRBD1 | NA | TRBV28 | CASSGPGQGGEKLFF | TGTGCCAGCAGTGGTCCGGGACAGGGGGGAGAAAAACTGTTTTTT
TRBJ1-3 | NA | NA | TRBV2 | CASQYENAGNTIYF | TGTGCCAGCCAATACGAAAACGCGGGAAACACCATATATTTT
TRBJ2-5 | NA | NA | TRBV13 | CASSIKETQYF | TGTGCCAGCAGCATTAAAGAGACCCAGTACTTC
TRBJ2-6 | NA | once | TRBV11-3 | CASSPGLSGANVLTF | TGTGCCAGCAGCCCTGGACTGTCTGGGGCCAACGTCCTGACTTTC
TRBJ2-1 | NA | NA | TRBV14 | CASSQVGAGVNEQFF | TGTGCCAGCAGCCAAGTGGGTGCAGGGGTCAATGAGCAGTTCTTC
TRBJ1-1 | NA | NA | TRBV28 | CASSRGPTEAFF | TGTGCCAGCAGCCGAGGGCCCACTGAAGCTTTCTTT
TRBJ1-3 | TRBD1 | NA | TRBV7-9 | CASSQGQSYGNTIYF | TGTGCCAGCAGCCAGGGACAGAGCTATGGAAACACCATATATTTT
TRBJ1-2 | NA | few | TRBV2 | CASIKDRNYGYTF | TGTGCCAGCATTAAGGACAGAAACTATGGCTACACCTTC
TRBJ2-7 | TRBD1 | NA | TRBV27 | CASRPGQGIYEQYF | TGTGCCAGCAGGCCGGGACAGGGGATCTACGAGCAGTACTTC
TRBJ2-5 | NA | NA | TRBV7-6 | CASSSPFREETQYF | TGTGCCAGCAGCTCCCCGTTTCGGGAAGAGACCCAGTACTTC
TRBJ1-3 | TRBD1 | few | TRBV7-2 | CASSRSSGGGGNTIYF | TGTGCCAGCAGCCGTTCCTCAGGGGGCGGTGGAAACACCATATATTTT
TRBJ2-4 | NA | NA | TRBV13 | CASSFGRVENIQYF | TGTGCCAGCAGCTTCGGCAGGGTTGAGAACATTCAGTACTTC
TRBJ2-1 | TRBD2 | NA | TRBV6-4 | CASSGPRDYSYNEQFF | TGTGCCAGCAGTGGCCCCCGGGACTACTCCTACAATGAGCAGTTCTTC
TRBJ2-7 | NA | once | TRBV6-1 | CASSEGRSYEQYF | TGTGCCAGCAGTGAGGGCCGTTCCTACGAGCAGTACTTC
TRBJ1-4 | TRBD1 | NA | TRBV10-3 | CGISGGDGEKLFF | TGTGGCATCTCAGGGGGTGATGGAGAAAAACTGTTTTTT
TRBJ2-1 | NA | NA | TRBV6-1 | CASSFGRGNEQFF | TGTGCCAGCAGTTTTGGCAGGGGTAATGAGCAGTTCTTC
TRBJ1-4 | NA | few | TRBV19 | CASATNEKLFF | TGTGCCAGCGCAACTAATGAAAAACTGTTTTTT